This T cell receptor beta chain was obtained from a study of shared clonotypes between healthy human individuals. Only in-frame clones appear in the TCRdb table, and some are missing; sequencing was by immunoSEQ multiplex PCR. The table lists about 470,000 clones, 79% of them singletons. General observations from the study: Sample collection involved blood only; tissue repertoires are likely different.

V dropped 2 bases and J dropped 10; count of bases not matched to a gene: 9. The CDR3 length is 15 residues. Germline CDR1 and CDR2: SGHRS and YFSETQ. Worth noting for this clone: The antigen is not known.

The source of this sequence is a woman in her forties in good health. Some clones in this sample may be carry-over from other donors' samples. Sequencing was carried out using PBMCs. J is TRBJ2-1 and V is TRBV5-1; 10 bases fit TRBD2. CDR3 loop: CASSFKASGSGEQFF. CDR3 in DNA: TGCGCCAGCAGCTTTAAAGCTAGCGGGAGTGGCGAGCAGTTCTTC. Variable domain in full (rest from reference TRBV5-1 and TRBJ2-1): KAGVTQTPRYLIKTRGQQVTLSCSPISGHRSVSWYQQTPGQGLQFLFEYFSETQRNKGNFPGRFSGRQFSNSRSEMNVSTLELGDSALYLCASSFKASGSGEQFFGPGTRLTVL.